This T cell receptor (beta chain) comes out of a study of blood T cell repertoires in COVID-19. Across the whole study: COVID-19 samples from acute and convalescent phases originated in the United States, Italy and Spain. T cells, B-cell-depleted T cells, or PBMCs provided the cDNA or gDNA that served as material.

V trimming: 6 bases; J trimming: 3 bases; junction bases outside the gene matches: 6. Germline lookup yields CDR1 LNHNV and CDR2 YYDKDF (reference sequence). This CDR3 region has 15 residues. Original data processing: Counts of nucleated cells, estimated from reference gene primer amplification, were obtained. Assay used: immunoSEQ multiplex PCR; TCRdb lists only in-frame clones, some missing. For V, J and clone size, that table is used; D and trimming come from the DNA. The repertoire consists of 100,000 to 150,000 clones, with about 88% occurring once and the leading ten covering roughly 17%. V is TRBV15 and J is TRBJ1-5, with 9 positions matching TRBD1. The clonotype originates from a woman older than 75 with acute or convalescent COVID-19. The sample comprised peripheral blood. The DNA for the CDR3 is TGTGCCACCAGGGAGGACAGGGGTGCCAATCAGCCCCAGCATTTT. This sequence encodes CATREDRGANQPQHF.